Reported below is one TCR beta chain. Its antigen remains unidentified. These data belong to a study of graft-versus-host responses after intestinal transplantation. Study findings and constraints: Declines in HvG clones occurring early post-transplant were associated with peak circulating GvH clone levels.

With 3 bases clipped from V and 4 bases from J, the junction kept 2 bases outside the gene matches. Germline assignment: CDR1 MRHNA and CDR2 SNTAGT. The CDR3 runs to 15 residues. Using immunoSEQ multiplex PCR, the repertoire was profiled, and TCRdb retains in-frame clones only, with some absent. The repertoire holds about 100,000 clones, with roughly 84% as singletons. The source is a human donor who was the organ donor for an intestinal transplant. The source was unstimulated CD4+ T cells sorted from spleen or lymph node cells, collected before transplant. The V call is TRBV6-4, the J call TRBJ2-3; 12 bases line up with TRBD1. CDR3 sequence (DNA): TGTGCCAGCAGTGAGGGGACAGGGGGCGCAGATACGCAGTATTTT. The encoded protein is CASSEGTGGADTQYF.